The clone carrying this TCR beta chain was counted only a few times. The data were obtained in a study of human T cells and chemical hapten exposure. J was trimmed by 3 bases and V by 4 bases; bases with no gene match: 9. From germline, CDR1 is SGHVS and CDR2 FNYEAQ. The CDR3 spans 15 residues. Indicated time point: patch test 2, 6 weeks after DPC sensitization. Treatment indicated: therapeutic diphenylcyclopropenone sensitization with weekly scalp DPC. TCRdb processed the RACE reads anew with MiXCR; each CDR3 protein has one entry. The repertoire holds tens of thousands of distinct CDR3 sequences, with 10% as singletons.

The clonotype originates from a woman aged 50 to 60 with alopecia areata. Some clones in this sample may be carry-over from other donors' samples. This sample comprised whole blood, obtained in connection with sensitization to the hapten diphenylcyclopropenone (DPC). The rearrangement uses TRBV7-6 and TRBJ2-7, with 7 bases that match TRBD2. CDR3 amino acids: CASSSYSGALYEQYF. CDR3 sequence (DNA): TGTGCCAGCAGCTCGTACAGCGGGGCCCTCTACGAGCAGTACTTC.